This T cell receptor (beta chain) was profiled in a study of T cell repertoires in cytomegalovirus infection. Study background: Through public TCR beta signatures, both CMV infection and matching HLA type were indicated.

TCRdb ran MiXCR on the reads and lists one entry per CDR3 protein. The table shows 400,000 to 600,000 distinct CDR3 sequences, with about two fifths occurring only once. There are 12 residues in the CDR3. Germline lookup yields CDR1 SGHVS and CDR2 FNYEAQ. Trimming pared 4 bases from V and 5 bases from J, leaving 8 bases between. This clonotype was counted a few times. Its specificity is unknown. Overall study results and limits: Cumulative frequency of public TCR beta families picked out carriers of CMV plus the relevant HLA.

The source was cultured PBMCs, collected from culture after CMV antigen stimulation. This chain joins TRBV7-6 and TRBJ1-1; D perhaps matches TRBD1 (5 bases). The sequence was obtained from a human donor in good health (CMV status not recorded). Some clones in this sample may be carry-over from other donors' samples. The CDR3: CASSWDGTEAFF. CDR3 coding DNA: TGTGCCAGCAGCTGGGACGGGACTGAAGCTTTCTTT.